This T cell receptor beta chain was recovered during a study of blood T cell repertoires in COVID-19. In the study overall: Sources were T cells, B-cell-depleted T cells, or PBMCs; the material itself was cDNA or gDNA.

The CDR3 totals 17 residues. Germline CDR1 reads KGHDR; CDR2 reads SFDVKD. The ends were cut back, 0 bases at V and 7 bases at J, with 20 bases in the middle. Authors' processing steps: The assay estimated nucleated cells by amplifying reference gene primers. Sequenced by immunoSEQ multiplex PCR; TCRdb stores in-frame clones only, minus some. V and J calls and clone size are given by that table; D and trimming were obtained from the DNA. The table lists 110,000 to 150,000 clones, 75% to 85% of them singletons, with 10% in the top ten. This TCR came from a man aged 60 to 75 with active or convalescent COVID-19. Material: peripheral blood. The chain recombines TRBV24-1 with TRBJ1-2; no clear D gene. The CDR3 nucleotides are TGTGCCACCAGTGATTTGTCGACCGCCGGTGAAACTAGTGGCTACACCTTC. This codes for CATSDLSTAGETSGYTF.